This T cell receptor beta chain emerged from a study of cytomegalovirus exposure and HLA in healthy donors. Libraries were prepared by immunoSEQ multiplex PCR; TCRdb keeps only in-frame clonotypes and omits some of them. Of 250,000 to 300,000 clones in the sample, nearly 90% were seen once. Germline V gene sequence: CDR1 SGDLS, CDR2 YYNGEE. The CDR3 runs 16 residues. The V and J ends lost 0 bases and 4 bases, in that order; junction bases with no gene match: 5. About this clone itself: Its antigen is as yet unknown.

Whole-study findings and limits: A later analysis found first-cohort TCR clusters tended to co-occur in the 120 validation repertoires. Overall, roughly 150 TCR beta chains were annotated as cytomegalovirus-associated. In vitro data verified a few CMV-associated chains as specific for CMV antigens. Using the classifier, cytomegalovirus status was reportedly diagnosed with high specificity and sensitivity.

This chain connects TRBV9 to TRBJ2-3; 10 nucleotides align to TRBD2. The sequence was collected from a woman aged 18-35 years in good health and CMV-seronegative. Sequenced input: PBMCs. The CDR3 loop reads CASSVDSGGFPDTQYF. CDR3 DNA sequence: TGTGCCAGCAGCGTAGATAGCGGGGGGTTTCCAGATACGCAGTATTTT.